These T cell receptor beta chains were read from a single sample in a study of high-grade serous ovarian cancer treatment subgroups. Method: immunoSEQ multiplex PCR; TCRdb's copy keeps in-frame clones and lacks some. The sample has about 5,500 clones; about 78% are singletons. The sample taken for sequencing was tumor tissue. The receptors were sampled from a human donor with high-grade serous ovarian cancer. Each CDR3 is given with its conserved first and last residue. Fields, in order: clone size, J gene, D gene, V gene, CDR3 DNA, CDR3 protein. The D gene is left open where the match is weak. The listing skips clone size in some rows; elsewhere it reads once, few, many or a size class.

size: few
J: TRBJ1-2
D: .
V: TRBV7-9
DNA: TGTGCCAGCAGCTTAGAGAGCGTTGGAGGCTACACCTTC
CDR3: CASSLESVGGYTF

size: .
J: TRBJ2-7
D: TRBD2
V: TRBV27
DNA: TGTGCCAGCAGTGCAAGACTAGCGGGGGGCGAGCAGTACTTC
CDR3: CASSARLAGGEQYF

size: .
J: TRBJ2-1
D: TRBD2
V: TRBV5-4
DNA: TGTGCCACCGAGGGTCCTAGCGGGGGATCCTGGGAGCAGTTCTTC
CDR3: CATEGPSGGSWEQFF

size: once
J: TRBJ2-1
D: TRBD1
V: TRBV2
DNA: TGTGCCAGCAATAGGGACAGGGGGTCCAATGAGCAGTTCTTC
CDR3: CASNRDRGSNEQFF

size: once
J: TRBJ2-3
D: .
V: TRBV7-9
DNA: TGTGCCAGCAGCTTAGGGGGAGAAGGAGGCACAGATACGCAGTATTTT
CDR3: CASSLGGEGGTDTQYF

size: once
J: TRBJ2-7
D: .
V: TRBV7-8
DNA: TGTGCCAGCAGCCCCCGGAGCAGGGTCTACGAGCAGTACTTC
CDR3: CASSPRSRVYEQYF

size: .
J: TRBJ1-2
D: TRBD1
V: TRBV19
DNA: TGTGCCAGTAGTCGAGACAGGGAGGTCAACTATGGCTACACCTTC
CDR3: CASSRDREVNYGYTF

size: .
J: TRBJ1-1
D: .
V: TRBV6-6
DNA: TGTGCCAGCAGTAAGGGACTTCCGGACACTGAAGCTTTCTTT
CDR3: CASSKGLPDTEAFF

size: .
J: TRBJ1-2
D: TRBD1
V: TRBV9
DNA: TGTGCCAGCAGCCTCCGACAGGGGGGTTATTATGGCTACACCTTC
CDR3: CASSLRQGGYYGYTF

size: .
J: TRBJ1-6
D: .
V: TRBV10-2
DNA: TGCGCCAGCAGGACGACAGGACTGGTAGAATCACCCCTCCACTTT
CDR3: CASRTTGLVESPLHF

size: .
J: TRBJ2-5
D: TRBD1
V: TRBV18
DNA: TGTGCCAGCTCACCGCGGACAGGGGGCGGGGAGACCCAGTACTTC
CDR3: CASSPRTGGGETQYF

size: few
J: TRBJ2-7
D: TRBD2
V: TRBV7-8
DNA: TGTGCCAGCAGCTTAGCGCGCGCAGCGGGGGGGCTCCACGAGCAGTACTTC
CDR3: CASSLARAAGGLHEQYF

size: .
J: TRBJ1-6
D: .
V: TRBV7-9
DNA: TGTGCCAGCAGCTTAGATGGGGGCTCAAGTTCACCCCTCCACTTT
CDR3: CASSLDGGSSSPLHF

size: .
J: TRBJ1-2
D: TRBD1
V: TRBV4-3
DNA: TGCGCCAGCAGCGGACGGACAGGGGATGGCTACACCTTC
CDR3: CASSGRTGDGYTF

size: .
J: TRBJ1-3
D: TRBD1
V: TRBV6-1
DNA: TGTGCCAGCAGCCGCGGACAGGGTAACACCATATATTTT
CDR3: CASSRGQGNTIYF

size: .
J: TRBJ2-3
D: .
V: TRBV11-2
DNA: TGTGCCAGCGGGGACTTGGGAGATACGCAGTATTTT
CDR3: CASGDLGDTQYF

size: .
J: TRBJ1-2
D: .
V: TRBV6-5
DNA: TGTGCCAGCAGTTACTCGACAGGATTCAATGGCTACACCTTC
CDR3: CASSYSTGFNGYTF

size: .
J: TRBJ2-7
D: TRBD2
V: TRBV6-5
DNA: TGTGCCAGCAGAAGACTAGCCGAGACCTACGAGCAGTACTTC
CDR3: CASRRLAETYEQYF

size: few
J: TRBJ2-1
D: .
V: TRBV28
DNA: TGTGCCAGCAGTCAGCAAGACCGATTCTACAATGAGCAGTTCTTC
CDR3: CASSQQDRFYNEQFF

size: .
J: TRBJ1-1
D: .
V: TRBV6-1
DNA: TGTGCCAGCAGCCGGGAGGCGAACACTGAAGCTTTCTTT
CDR3: CASSREANTEAFF